Sequencing of this TCR beta chain was carried out in a study of blood T cells in healthy people across ages. A sample-barcoded 5' primer and a J-beta primer mix were used in a second PCR of roughly 7 to 11 cycles. In TCRdb, the 5' RACE reads were re-called with MiXCR into one record per CDR3 protein. The repertoire consists of about 640,000 distinct CDR3 sequences, with roughly 53% occurring once and the leading ten covering 30% to 40%. PBMCs numbering at least 6.5 million were isolated per sample. Study-level points and caveats: Using unsorted PBMCs precluded a conclusive naive versus antigen-experienced comparison.

As for this clonotype: Its antigen is unknown.

CDR3 size: 16 residues. Germline lookup yields CDR1 DFQATT and CDR2 SNEGSKA (reference sequence). V lost 4 bases to trimming and J lost 4 bases; unmatched junction nucleotides: 11. The sample comprised blood. V and J are TRBV20-1 and TRBJ2-3; TRBD1 matches 10 bases. The TCR comes from a man in his 60s in good health. The CDR3 reads CSATMTGGGTADTQYF. The CDR3 bases are TGCAGTGCTACCATGACAGGGGGCGGGACCGCAGATACGCAGTATTTT.